Shown below are 28 T cell receptor beta chains from a single sample sequenced in a study of T cells in Graves' hyperthyroidism and ophthalmopathy. What was amplified from RNA transcripts were TCR beta CDR3 regions. Primed by the HTBI set, a first-round RT-PCR was run on the TCR CDR3. TCRdb reprocessed the multiplex PCR reads via MiXCR and lists one record per CDR3 protein. The profile covers about 270,000 distinct CDR3 sequences, with about 25% appearing a single time and approximately 35% taken by the ten largest. Sequences were obtained from blood. The source is a woman between 40 and 55 years old with Graves' ophthalmopathy.

This clonotype came up many times. This sequence joins TRBV19 and TRBJ1-2; possibly TRBD1 for D (6 bases). The CDR3 is made up of 13 amino acids. The germline CDR1 and CDR2 sequences are LNHDA and SQIVND (reference sequence). With 10 bases removed from V and 6 bases from J, the gap between germline ends came to 18 bases. As DNA, the CDR3 is TGTGCCATATCAGTCTACCCAGGGGATGGCTACACCTTC. Residues: CAISVYPGDGYTF.

This clonotype was counted ten times or more. The chain couples TRBV11-2 to TRBJ1-3; tentatively, D is TRBD1 (5 bases). Per the germline V gene, CDR1 is SGHAT and CDR2 is FQNNGV. V was pared by 5 bases and J by 8 bases, with 13 bases between. This CDR3 is 13 amino acids long. This chain's CDR3 is CASSVFGTHTIYF. CDR3 in DNA: TGTGCCAGCAGCGTCTTTGGGACGCACACCATATATTTT.

This clonotype has only a few counts. The rearrangement joins TRBV18 to TRBJ2-2; D is ambiguous. V was trimmed by 2 bases and J by 5 bases, leaving 12 bases between them. The germline V gene has CDR1 KGHSH and CDR2 LQKENI. The CDR3 has 15 amino acids. The CDR3 sequence: CASSPASGRTGELFF. Here the CDR3 DNA reads TGTGCCAGCTCACCAGCTTCGGGCAGGACCGGGGAGCTGTTTTTT.

This clonotype was recorded at least ten times. The V and J genes are TRBV9 and TRBJ2-7; D is ambiguous. Trimming cost V 0 bases and J 5 bases, with 12 bases left between them. CDR1 is SGDLS and CDR2 is YYNGEE in the germline V gene. The CDR3 loop spans 14 amino acids. CDR3 loop: CASSVGGGFHEQYF. The CDR3 nucleotides read TGTGCCAGCAGCGTAGGGGGTGGGTTCCACGAGCAGTACTTC.

The gene calls are TRBV7-2 and TRBJ2-7; no clear D gene. The CDR3 extends over 12 amino acids. Germline CDR1 SGHTA, CDR2 FQGNSA. V was clipped by 5 bases and J by 3 bases, with 8 bases between them. CDR3 protein: CASSHTRYEQYF. CDR3 bases: TGTGCCAGCAGCCATACTCGCTACGAGCAGTACTTC.

This clonotype appeared many times. The rearrangement joins TRBV29-1 to TRBJ2-2; D is undetermined. Trimming stripped 7 bases from V and 2 bases from J, with 11 bases between. The CDR3 is 13 residues long. CDR1 is SQVTM and CDR2 is ANQGSEA in the germline V gene. This chain's CDR3 is CSGTGVNTGELFF. DNA of the CDR3: TGCAGCGGGACGGGCGTAAACACCGGGGAGCTGTTTTTT.

This clonotype has a count of ten or more. V usage is TRBV28 and J usage is TRBJ1-1, with a possible D match to TRBD1 (6 bases). The CDR3 runs 14 residues. V gave up 5 bases and J gave up 4 bases, with 14 bases separating them. Per germline, CDR1 MDHEN and CDR2 SYDVKM. The DNA for the CDR3 is TGTGCCAGCAGTCGGGGGGGCCAGGGCACTGAAGCTTTCTTT. It encodes CASSRGGQGTEAFF.

This clonotype has just a few counts. J is TRBJ2-7 and V is TRBV6-5; no reliable D call. Deletions cut 7 bases from V and 7 bases from J, with 17 bases between. This CDR3 is 13 amino acids long. The germline gives CDR1 MNHEY, CDR2 SVGAGI. The CDR3 bases are TGTGCCAGCAATTCGGGTCTGTATGGGGAGCAGTACTTC. Translating it yields CASNSGLYGEQYF.

At least ten counts were recorded for this clonotype. J is TRBJ2-5 and V is TRBV28, with 10 bases fitting TRBD1. This CDR3 is 15 amino acids long. V shed 10 bases, J shed 4 bases, and the junction held 12 bases outside the gene matches. Germline V gene sequence: CDR1 MDHEN, CDR2 SYDVKM. The CDR3 DNA follows: TGTGCCACCAGGGGGGGGACAGGGGTAGGAGAGACCCAGTACTTC. Its protein is CATRGGTGVGETQYF.

This chain connects TRBV4-1 to TRBJ2-7; 12 bases line up with TRBD2. The CDR3 is made up of 15 amino acids. J was trimmed by 2 bases and V by 3 bases; bases with no gene match: 2. CDR1 and CDR2 from the germline V gene are MGHRA and YSYEKL. DNA for the CDR3: TGCGCCAGCAGCCAGCGACTAGCGGGAGCCTACGAGCAGTACTTC. Its translation is CASSQRLAGAYEQYF.

This clonotype was counted ten times or more. The V gene is TRBV19, the J gene TRBJ1-2, with no clear D. From germline, CDR1 is LNHDA and CDR2 SQIVND (reference sequence). CDR3 length equals 14 residues. Trimming cost V 5 bases and J 1 base, with 11 bases left between them. This chain's CDR3 is CASSEMGYNYGYTF. DNA of the CDR3: TGTGCCAGTAGTGAGATGGGTTATAACTATGGCTACACCTTC.

This clonotype came up many times. The chain recombines TRBV12-3 or TRBV12-4 with TRBJ2-7, with D perhaps matching TRBD1 (6 bases). The V gene lost 8 bases and the J gene lost 6 bases, with 23 bases spanning the gap. The CDR3 is 15 residues long. The CDR3 reads CASLIGGPRWGEQYF. The CDR3 DNA follows: TGTGCCAGCCTAATAGGGGGTCCGCGATGGGGCGAGCAGTACTTC.

On this clonotype itself: The germline gene is not matched at one end of the junction; a read error may be the cause. The rearrangement uses TRBV7-2 and TRBJ2-5; D not resolved. This CDR3 contains 13 residues. Per the germline V gene, CDR1 is SGHTA and CDR2 is FQGNSA. CDR3 in amino acids: CASILGEEGTQYF. The CDR3 DNA is TGTGCCAGCATCTTAGGCGAGGAAGGGACCCAGTACTTC.

This clonotype showed up many times. The chain combines TRBV28 with TRBJ1-2; D not certain. The V and J ends lost 3 bases and 5 bases respectively, with 19 bases between them. Germline assignment: CDR1 MDHEN and CDR2 SYDVKM. This CDR3 contains 16 residues. CDR3 residues: CASSFGVAWRRYGYTF. The CDR3 DNA is TGTGCCAGCAGTTTCGGAGTGGCCTGGAGGAGGTATGGCTACACCTTC.

This clonotype came up once. The chain joins TRBV6-2 or TRBV6-3 to TRBJ2-7, with 9 positions matching TRBD1. The V segment lost 4 bases and the J segment 3 bases; nucleotides outside the gene matches: 10. The V gene's germline CDR1 is MNHEY and CDR2 SVGEGT. The CDR3 totals 16 residues. The CDR3 reads CASSWRLGTGIYEQYF. As DNA, the CDR3 is TGTGCCAGCAGTTGGCGACTGGGGACAGGGATCTACGAGCAGTACTTC.

This clonotype came up many times. V and J are TRBV28 and TRBJ2-3; the match to TRBD1 covers 9 bases. This CDR3 has 14 amino acids. V was pared by 6 bases and J by 6 bases, with 7 bases of the junction left unmatched. The V gene's germline CDR1 is MDHEN and CDR2 SYDVKM. The CDR3 DNA follows: TGTGCCAGCAGGCTTACAGGGGGCGCGGATACGCAGTATTTT. This codes for CASRLTGGADTQYF. The complete variable domain, with remaining parts taken from reference TRBV28 and TRBJ2-3, reads DVKVTQSSRYLVKRTGEKVFLECVQDMDHENMFWYRQDPGLGLRLIYFSYDVKMKEKGDIPEGYSVSREKKERFSLILESASTNQTSMYLCASRLTGGADTQYFGPGTRLTVL.

The CDR3 nucleotides are TGTGCCACCAGCAGAGGCGGGGGTATGGCCTACGAGCAGTACTTC. Translating it yields CATSRGGGMAYEQYF. The chain employs TRBV15 and TRBJ2-7; 7 bases match TRBD2. Germline CDR1 is LNHNV and CDR2 is YYDKDF (reference sequence). Trimming cost V 1 base and J 2 bases; bases outside gene matches: 5. This CDR3 has 15 residues.

V and J are TRBV11-2 and TRBJ1-2, with TRBD1 identical over 10 bases. CDR3 length: 15 residues. The trim removed 5 bases at V and 8 bases at J, leaving 11 bases unmatched. CDR1 SGHAT and CDR2 FQNNGV come from the germline V gene. CDR3 DNA: TGTGCCAGCAGCGTGGCCGGGACAGGGGAAGGCGGCTACACCTTC. Protein sequence: CASSVAGTGEGGYTF.

The chain has TRBV28 and TRBJ2-7; 7 nucleotides match TRBD1. From germline, CDR1 is MDHEN and CDR2 SYDVKM. The CDR3 loop spans 14 amino acids. J gave up 5 bases and V 3 bases, and 7 bases lay outside the gene matches. The DNA of the CDR3 is TGTGCCAGCAGTTTCCCTTGGGACAGCGACGAGCAGTACTTC. This sequence encodes CASSFPWDSDEQYF.

At least ten counts were recorded for this clonotype. The CDR3 nucleotides read TGTGCCAGCAGCGCCTCCGGGACTACCACCTACGAGCAGTACTTC. This encodes CASSASGTTTYEQYF. This chain uses TRBV9 with TRBJ2-7, with TRBD2 identical over 7 bases. J was trimmed by 2 bases and V by 3 bases; bases with no gene match: 8. CDR1 is SGDLS, CDR2 YYNGEE, per germline. The CDR3 totals 15 residues.

This clonotype was recorded many times. The chain joins TRBV12-3 or TRBV12-4 to TRBJ2-2, with TRBD1 matching over 8 bases. The CDR3 is 15 amino acids. V shed 7 bases and J 0 bases; nucleotides not matched to a gene: 4. In nucleotides, the CDR3 is TGTGCCAGCAATGACAGGGGCTCGAACACCGGGGAGCTGTTTTTT. Translating it yields CASNDRGSNTGELFF.

This clonotype was detected many times. The chain links TRBV19 to TRBJ1-1; D is uncertain. Trimming pared 1 base from V and 1 base from J, leaving 10 bases between. CDR3 length: 15 residues. CDR1 is LNHDA and CDR2 is SQIVND in the germline V gene (reference sequence). The CDR3 sequence is CASSIGGRKNTEAFF. The CDR3 DNA reads TGTGCCAGTAGTATAGGAGGGCGGAAGAACACTGAAGCTTTCTTT.

There are many counts of this clonotype. The chain is built from TRBV6-5 and TRBJ2-2; D remains unclear. Germline V lookup: CDR1 MNHEY, CDR2 SVGAGI. The V and J ends lost 2 bases and 8 bases respectively, with 9 bases between them. The CDR3 runs to 13 residues. CDR3 nucleotide sequence: TGTGCCAGCAGTTACGCCTCTGTGGGGGAGCTGTTTTTT. Encoded protein: CASSYASVGELFF.

This clonotype was observed many times. The genes are TRBV5-6 and TRBJ2-4; 7 nucleotides align to TRBD1. The CDR3 is 15 amino acids. Germline assignment: CDR1 SGHDT and CDR2 YYEEEE. Trimming at V came to 2 bases and at J to 1 base, leaving 3 bases not matched to a gene. Written as DNA, the CDR3 is TGTGCCAGCAGCTTAAGACAGGGTGCCAAAAACATTCAGTACTTC. It encodes CASSLRQGAKNIQYF.

The chain uses TRBV12-3 or TRBV12-4 and TRBJ2-2; D not resolved. V shed 3 bases and J shed 6 bases, with 11 bases lying between them. The CDR3 runs 14 residues. This CDR3 is CASSFVNPPGELFF. CDR3 coding DNA: TGTGCCAGCAGTTTTGTGAATCCGCCCGGGGAGCTGTTTTTT.

This clonotype was seen many times. This chain links TRBV10-2 with TRBJ2-7; 9 bases match TRBD2. The CDR3 length is 17 residues. The germline gives CDR1 WSHSY, CDR2 SAAADI. V lost 6 bases to trimming and J lost 6 bases; unmatched junction nucleotides: 18. Here the CDR3 reads CASSPIKFSGRHVEQYF. CDR3 sequence (DNA): TGCGCCAGCAGCCCAATTAAATTTAGCGGGAGACACGTCGAGCAGTACTTC.

This clonotype was observed many times. The V gene is TRBV7-6, the J gene TRBJ2-7; D possibly matches TRBD1 or TRBD2 (5 bases each). With 5 bases removed from V and 3 bases from J, the gap between germline ends came to 17 bases. The CDR3 spans 15 residues. Germline V CDR1 and CDR2: SGHVS, FNYEAQ. The CDR3 DNA reads as TGTGCCAGCAGCACAGAGGGACGCTTAGGCTACGAGCAGTACTTC. Its translation is CASSTEGRLGYEQYF.

The genes are TRBV2 and TRBJ2-5, with D perhaps TRBD1 (5 bases). V was trimmed by 8 bases and J by 4 bases, leaving 14 bases between them. This CDR3 comprises 13 residues. From germline, CDR1 is SNHLY and CDR2 FYNNEI. The CDR3 DNA is TGTGCCAGCGAAATGGGGCAGGGAGAGACCCAGTACTTC. Translation gives CASEMGQGETQYF.